This T cell receptor (beta chain) is drawn from a study of blood T cell repertoires in COVID-19. The data were produced by immunoSEQ multiplex PCR, yet TCRdb's version contains in-frame clones alone and is incomplete. The table includes some 17,000 clones, 87% detected once. There are 15 residues in the CDR3. CDR1 and CDR2 (germline): LGHNT, FRNRAP. Losses at the gene ends were 0 bases for V and 9 bases for J; bases not matched to a gene: 8. The chain is built from TRBV12-5 and TRBJ1-5; 7 positions match TRBD1. The TCR was taken from a man aged 50 to 59 with active COVID-19. The sample taken for sequencing was peripheral blood. The CDR3 region is CASGLVRGQGGPQHF. CDR3 nucleotide sequence: TGTGCTAGTGGTTTGGTACGGGGTCAGGGGGGGCCCCAGCATTTT.